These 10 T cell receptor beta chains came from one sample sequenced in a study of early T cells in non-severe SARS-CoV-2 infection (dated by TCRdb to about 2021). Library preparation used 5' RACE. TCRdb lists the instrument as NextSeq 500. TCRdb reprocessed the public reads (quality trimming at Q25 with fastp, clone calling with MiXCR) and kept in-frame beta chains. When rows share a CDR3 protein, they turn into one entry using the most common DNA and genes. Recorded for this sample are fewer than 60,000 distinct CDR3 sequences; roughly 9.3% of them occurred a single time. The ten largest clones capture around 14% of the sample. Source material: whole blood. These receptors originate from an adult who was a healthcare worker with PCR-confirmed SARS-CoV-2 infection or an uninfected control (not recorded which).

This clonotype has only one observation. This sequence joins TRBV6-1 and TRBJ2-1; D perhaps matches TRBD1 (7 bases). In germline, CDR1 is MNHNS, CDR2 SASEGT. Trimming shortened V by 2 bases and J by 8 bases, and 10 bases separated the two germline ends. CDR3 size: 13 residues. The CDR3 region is CASSEQGGYEQFF. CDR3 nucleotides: TGTGCCAGCAGTGAACAGGGGGGCTATGAGCAGTTCTTC.

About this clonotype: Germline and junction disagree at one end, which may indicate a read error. For the CDR3, the DNA is TGCTGTGCCGAACCTAGCGGGAGCAATGGCTACAATGAGCAGTTCTTC. As protein: CCAEPSGSNGYNEQFF. This chain connects TRBV20-1 to TRBJ2-1; 10 bases line up with TRBD2. The CDR3 runs 16 residues. Per the germline V gene, CDR1 is DFQATT and CDR2 is SNEGSKA (reference sequence).

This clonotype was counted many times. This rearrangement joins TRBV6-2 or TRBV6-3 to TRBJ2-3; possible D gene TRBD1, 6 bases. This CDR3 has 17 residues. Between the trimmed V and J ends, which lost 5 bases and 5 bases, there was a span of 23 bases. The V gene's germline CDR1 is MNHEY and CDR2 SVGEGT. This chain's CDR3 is CASSHYPRGGTIDTQYF. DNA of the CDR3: TGTGCCAGCAGTCACTACCCTCGAGGGGGTACAATAGATACGCAGTATTTT.

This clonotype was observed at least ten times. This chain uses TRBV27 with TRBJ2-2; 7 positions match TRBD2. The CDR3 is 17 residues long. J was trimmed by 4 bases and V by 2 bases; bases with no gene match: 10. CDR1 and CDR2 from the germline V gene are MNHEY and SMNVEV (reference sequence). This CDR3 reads CASSLGLSREITGELFF. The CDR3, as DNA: TGTGCCAGCAGTTTAGGGTTATCGCGGGAGATCACCGGGGAGCTGTTTTTT.

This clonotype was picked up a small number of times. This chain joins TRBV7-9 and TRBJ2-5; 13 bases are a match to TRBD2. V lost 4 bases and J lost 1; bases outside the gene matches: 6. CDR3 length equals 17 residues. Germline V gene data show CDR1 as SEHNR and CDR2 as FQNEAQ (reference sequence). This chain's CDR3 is CASSSRTSGSAQETQYF. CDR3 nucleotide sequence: TGTGCCAGCAGCTCCCGGACTAGCGGGAGCGCCCAAGAGACCCAGTACTTC.

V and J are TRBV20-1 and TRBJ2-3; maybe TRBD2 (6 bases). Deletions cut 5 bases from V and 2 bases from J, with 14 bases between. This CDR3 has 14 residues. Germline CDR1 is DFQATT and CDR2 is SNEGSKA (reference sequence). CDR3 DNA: TGCAGTGCTTCGCTAGCGACCCACACAGATACGCAGTATTTT. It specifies CSASLATHTDTQYF.

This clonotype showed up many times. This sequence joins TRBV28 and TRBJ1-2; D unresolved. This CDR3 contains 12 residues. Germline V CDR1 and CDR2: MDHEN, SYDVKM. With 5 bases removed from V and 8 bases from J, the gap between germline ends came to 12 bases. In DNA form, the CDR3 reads TGTGCCAGCAGTCCCAGCCCGGGGGGCTACACCTTC. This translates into CASSPSPGGYTF.

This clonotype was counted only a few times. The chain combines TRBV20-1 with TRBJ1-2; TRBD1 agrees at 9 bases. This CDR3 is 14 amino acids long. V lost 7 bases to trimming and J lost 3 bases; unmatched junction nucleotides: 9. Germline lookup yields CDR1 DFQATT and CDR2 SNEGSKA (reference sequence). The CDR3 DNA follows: TGCAGTGTCGTAATCCGGGACAGGGACTATGGCTACACCTTC. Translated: CSVVIRDRDYGYTF.

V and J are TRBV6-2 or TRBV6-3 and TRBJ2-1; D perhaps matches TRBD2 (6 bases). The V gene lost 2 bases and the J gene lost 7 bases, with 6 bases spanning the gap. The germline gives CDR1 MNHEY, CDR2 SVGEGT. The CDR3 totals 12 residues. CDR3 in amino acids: CASSYRGNEQFF. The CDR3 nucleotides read TGTGCCAGCAGTTACCGGGGGAATGAGCAGTTCTTC.

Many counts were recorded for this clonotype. The DNA of the CDR3 is TGTGCCAGCAGCGAAGGACGGGAAAGGGCTGAAGCTTTCTTT. Residues: CASSEGRERAEAFF. V gene TRBV11-3 combines with J gene TRBJ1-1; D is unresolved. Germline V gene data show CDR1 as SGHNT and CDR2 as YENEEA. CDR3 length equals 14 residues. V lost 5 bases, J lost 6 bases, and 16 bases lay in between. Full variable domain (remainder filled in from reference TRBV11-3 and TRBJ1-1): EAGVVQSPRYKIIEKKQPVAFWCNPISGHNTLYWYLQNLGQGPELLIRYENEEAVDDSQLPKDRFSAERLKGVDSTLKIQPAELGDSAVYLCASSEGRERAEAFFGQGTRLTVV.